Below, 5 T cell receptor beta chains from the same sample are listed, as sequenced in a study of T cells after yellow fever vaccination. TCRdb independently ran MiXCR on the 5' RACE reads; one entry per CDR3 protein. Of hundreds of thousands of distinct CDR3 sequences detected, 21% appear once; the ten largest clones hold less than 20%. The specimen was PBMCs, collected roughly 20 days after the first yellow fever vaccination. The receptors originated from a man between 18 and 35 years old who received the YFV17D yellow fever vaccine.

This clonotype was recorded at least ten times. This chain uses TRBV5-1 with TRBJ2-7; TRBD2 agrees at 13 bases. CDR1 and CDR2 from the germline V gene are SGHRS and YFSETQ. Unmatched junction bases numbered 7, after V lost 4 bases and J lost 0 bases. The CDR3 contains 17 residues. The CDR3 DNA reads TGCGCCAGCAGCCCCATCGGGACTAGCGGGGTCTCCTACGAGCAGTACTTC. Encoded protein: CASSPIGTSGVSYEQYF.

This clonotype was counted ten times or more. The chain carries TRBV12-3 or TRBV12-4 and TRBJ2-5; 8 bases match TRBD2. V gave up 8 bases and J gave up 10 bases; unmatched junction bases: 6. There are 11 residues in the CDR3. CDR3 in DNA: TGTGCCAGCTCTAGCGGGTTCCGCCAGTACTTC. Protein: CASSSGFRQYF.

Turning to this clonotype: One junction end does not reproduce the germline sequence, and a read error may be involved. This chain links TRBV5-1 with TRBJ1-1; D not certain. Germline values: CDR1 SGHRS, CDR2 YFSETQ. The CDR3 runs 13 residues. The CDR3 reads CASSLLPNTEAFF. CDR3 sequence (DNA): TGTGCCAGCAGCCTCTTGCCGAACACTGAAGCTTTCTTT.

Ten or more counts support this clonotype. This rearrangement joins TRBV4-1 to TRBJ1-1; D gene ambiguous. Germline V gene lookup returns CDR1 MGHRA and CDR2 YSYEKL. The CDR3 runs to 13 residues. V was cut by 4 bases and J by 1 base, with 7 bases left in between. For the CDR3, the DNA is TGCGCCAGCAGCCCCCGGGAGAACACTGAAGCTTTCTTT. The encoded protein is CASSPRENTEAFF.

The chain combines TRBV7-8 with TRBJ2-7; D is perhaps TRBD2 (6 bases). Trimming took off 5 bases at V and 1 base at J, with 18 bases between the two ends. The germline V gene has CDR1 SGHVS and CDR2 FQNEAQ. This CDR3 is 16 amino acids long. DNA of the CDR3: TGTGCCAGCAGCCCCGGGTTCCTAGCGCTTTCCTACGAGCAGTACTTC. Its translation is CASSPGFLALSYEQYF.